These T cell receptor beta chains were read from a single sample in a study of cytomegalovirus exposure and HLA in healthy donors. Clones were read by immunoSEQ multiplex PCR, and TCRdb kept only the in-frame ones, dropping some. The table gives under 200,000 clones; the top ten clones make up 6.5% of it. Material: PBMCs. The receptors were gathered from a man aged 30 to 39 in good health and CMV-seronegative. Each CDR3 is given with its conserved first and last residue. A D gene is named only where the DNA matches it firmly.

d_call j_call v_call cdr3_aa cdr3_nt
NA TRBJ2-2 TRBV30 CAWSVLTGELFF TGTGCCTGGAGTGTACTTACCGGGGAGCTGTTTTTT
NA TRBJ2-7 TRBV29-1 CSAGQGDAYEQYF TGCAGCGCCGGTCAGGGCGACGCCTACGAGCAGTACTTC
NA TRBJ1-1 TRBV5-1 CASSLAAGLNTEAFF TGCGCCAGCAGCTTGGCCGCAGGTCTGAACACTGAAGCTTTCTTT
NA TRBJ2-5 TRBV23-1 CASSQRGKGGETQYF TGCGCCAGCAGTCAAAGGGGGAAGGGGGGGGAGACCCAGTACTTC
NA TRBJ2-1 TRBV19 CASGPSAGVPYNEQFF TGTGCCAGTGGCCCCTCAGCCGGAGTCCCCTACAATGAGCAGTTCTTC
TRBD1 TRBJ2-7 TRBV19 CASKPGQGTYEQYF TGTGCCAGTAAACCGGGACAGGGAACTTACGAGCAGTACTTC
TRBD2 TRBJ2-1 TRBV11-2 CASRLTSGRDNEQFF TGTGCCAGCAGACTGACTAGCGGGAGGGATAATGAGCAGTTCTTC
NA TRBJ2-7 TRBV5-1 CASSRRERRGEQYF TGCGCCAGCAGCAGACGGGAGCGGCGTGGCGAGCAGTACTTC
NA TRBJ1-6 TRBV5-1 CASSSKPPGSPLHF TGCGCCAGCAGCTCAAAGCCTCCCGGTTCACCCCTCCACTTT
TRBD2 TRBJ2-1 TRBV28 CASSPIAGGSYNEQFF TGTGCCAGCAGTCCCATAGCGGGCGGCTCCTACAATGAGCAGTTCTTC
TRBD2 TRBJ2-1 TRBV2 CASSGILAASSSYNEQFF TGTGCCAGCAGTGGGATACTAGCGGCAAGCAGCTCCTACAATGAGCAGTTCTTC
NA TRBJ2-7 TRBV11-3 CASSGGAISYEQYF TGTGCCAGCAGCGGCGGAGCGATCTCCTACGAGCAGTACTTC
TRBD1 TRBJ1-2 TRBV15 CATSRGPGQGARYTF TGTGCCACCAGCAGGGGACCGGGACAGGGGGCGAGGTACACCTTC
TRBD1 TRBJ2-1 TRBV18 CASSPKDRSNEQFF TGTGCCAGCTCACCAAAGGACAGGAGCAATGAGCAGTTCTTC
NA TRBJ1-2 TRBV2 CASSDLYGYTF TGTGCCAGCAGTGACCTCTATGGCTACACCTTC
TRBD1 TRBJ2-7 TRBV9 CASSVSRGLEQYF TGTGCCAGCAGCGTTAGCAGGGGGCTCGAGCAGTACTTC
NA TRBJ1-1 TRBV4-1 CASSQVMGRENTEAFF TGCGCCAGCAGCCAAGTGATGGGGAGGGAGAACACTGAAGCTTTCTTT
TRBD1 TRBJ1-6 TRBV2 CASIRPRGQGRSPLHF TGTGCCAGCATTAGACCTAGGGGACAGGGAAGATCACCCCTCCACTTT
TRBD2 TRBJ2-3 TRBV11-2 CASSRLAGGTDTQYF TGTGCCAGCAGCCGATTAGCGGGGGGCACAGATACGCAGTATTTT
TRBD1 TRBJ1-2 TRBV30 CALGDRGLLGYTF TGTGCCCTAGGAGACAGGGGGCTTCTTGGCTACACCTTC
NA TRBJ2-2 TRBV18 CASSPATTNTGELFF TGTGCCAGCTCACCCGCGACAACTAACACCGGGGAGCTGTTTTTT
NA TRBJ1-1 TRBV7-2 CASRPPGQIGAFF TGTGCCAGCAGACCCCCGGGTCAAATCGGTGCTTTCTTT
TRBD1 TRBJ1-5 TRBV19 CASSTQPGQGRHSNQPQHF TGTGCCAGTAGTACTCAGCCCGGACAGGGACGGCATAGCAATCAGCCCCAGCATTTT
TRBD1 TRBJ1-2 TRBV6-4 CASSLTGVEGYTF TGTGCCAGCAGCCTCACAGGGGTTGAGGGCTACACCTTC
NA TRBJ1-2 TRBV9 CASSVAQGYGYTF TGTGCCAGCAGCGTAGCACAGGGCTATGGCTACACCTTC
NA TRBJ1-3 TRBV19 CASSFSGVSSGNTIYF TGTGCCAGTAGTTTCTCCGGGGTTAGCTCTGGAAACACCATATATTTT
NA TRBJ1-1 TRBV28 CASSLWDKMNKAFF TGTGCCAGCAGTTTATGGGACAAGATGAATAAAGCTTTCTTT
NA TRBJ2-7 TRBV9 CASSVGGGSTYEQYF TGTGCCAGCAGCGTAGGTGGCGGATCGACCTACGAGCAGTACTTC
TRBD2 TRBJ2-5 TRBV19 CASMGLAGGQETQYF TGTGCCAGTATGGGACTAGCGGGGGGACAAGAGACCCAGTACTTC
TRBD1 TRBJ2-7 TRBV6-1 CATRDRGKYEQYF TGTGCCACGAGGGACAGGGGCAAGTACGAGCAGTACTTC
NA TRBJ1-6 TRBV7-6 CASSLLFGVNSPLHF TGTGCCAGCAGCTTACTCTTCGGGGTAAATTCACCCCTCCACTTT
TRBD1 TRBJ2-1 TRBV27 CASSRDRGLYNEQFF TGTGCCAGCAGCCGGGACAGGGGGCTCTACAATGAGCAGTTCTTC
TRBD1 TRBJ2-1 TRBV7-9 CASSLNRGWNEQFF TGTGCCAGCAGCTTGAACAGGGGTTGGAATGAGCAGTTCTTC
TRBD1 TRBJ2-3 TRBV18 CASSPENRGTDTQYF TGTGCCAGCTCACCGGAGAACAGGGGAACCGATACGCAGTATTTT
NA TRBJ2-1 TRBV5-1 CASTSSPGTPGRDEQFF TGCGCCAGCACCTCATCCCCCGGGACTCCGGGAAGGGATGAGCAGTTCTTC
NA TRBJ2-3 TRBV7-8 CASSLEAPRSPDTQYF TGTGCCAGCAGCTTAGAGGCCCCTCGGAGCCCAGATACGCAGTATTTT
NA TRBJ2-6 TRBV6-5 CASSFRQAGANVLTF TGTGCCAGCAGTTTTCGACAGGCCGGCGCCAACGTCCTGACTTTC
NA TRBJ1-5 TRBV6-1 CASSDVQGNNQPQHF TGTGCCAGCAGTGATGTTCAGGGGAACAATCAGCCCCAGCATTTT
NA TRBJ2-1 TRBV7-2 CASSLEGIYNEQFF TGTGCCAGCAGCTTAGAGGGGATATACAATGAGCAGTTCTTC